These T cell receptor beta chains were read from a single sample in a study of T cell responses to AZD1222 COVID-19 vaccine. Assay: immunoSEQ multiplex PCR; the TCRdb copy retains only in-frame clones and omits some. This table has approximately 190,000 clones, around 90% appearing once. This specimen was peripheral blood, taken 28 days after the second dose of the MenACWY control vaccine. These receptors all come from an adult who received the MenACWY meningococcal vaccine as a control. CDR3s include the opening cysteine and the closing phenylalanine or tryptophan. The D gene is left open where the match is weak. The size field is filled for only some rows; it gives once, few, many or a size class.

TRBJ1-1,NA,NA,TRBV4-2,TGTGCCAGCAGCCAACCCGCGGGGACCCGGAACACTGAAGCTTTCTTT,CASSQPAGTRNTEAFF
TRBJ1-1,NA,NA,TRBV5-1,TGCGCCAGCAGCGGGCCGGACGGCTCTCTTCAAGCTTTCTTT,CASSGPDGSLQAFF
TRBJ1-5,NA,NA,TRBV6-1,TGTGCCAGCAGTGAAGGTATGGGCCGGCAGCCCCAGCATTTT,CASSEGMGRQPQHF
TRBJ2-7,few,TRBD2,TRBV5-1,TGCGCCAGCAGCACCCGGACTAGCGGGAGGGTCCACGAGCAGTACTTC,CASSTRTSGRVHEQYF
TRBJ2-7,NA,NA,TRBV2,TGTGCCAGCAGTGAGGGAATAACCTACGAGCAGTACTTC,CASSEGITYEQYF
TRBJ1-2,once,NA,TRBV2,TGTGCCAGCAGTGATAGGGCCAGTTCGAATGGCTACACCTTC,CASSDRASSNGYTF
TRBJ2-2,NA,TRBD2,TRBV7-9,TGTGCCAGCAGGCTACTACTAGCGGGAGTGACCGGGGAGCTGTTTTTT,CASRLLLAGVTGELFF
TRBJ1-1,NA,NA,TRBV5-1,TGCGCCAGCAGGGAGGGGAACACTGAAGCTTTCTTT,CASREGNTEAFF
TRBJ2-1,NA,TRBD2,TRBV6-5,TGTGCCAGCAGACCGGGACTAGCGGGAGTGGAGTTCTTC,CASRPGLAGVEFF
TRBJ1-4,NA,NA,TRBV24-1,TGTGCCACCAGTGCGGGGCTTAATGAAAAACTGTTTTTT,CATSAGLNEKLFF
TRBJ2-1,NA,NA,TRBV5-4,TGTGCCAGCAGCTTCTTGCCCTACAATGAGCAGTTCTTC,CASSFLPYNEQFF
TRBJ2-2,NA,NA,TRBV15,TGTGCCACCAGCAGCCCGGGCCAGGCATTACACACCGGGGAGCTGTTTTTT,CATSSPGQALHTGELFF
TRBJ1-2,NA,TRBD1,TRBV4-1,TGCGCCAGCAGGCACTATACCGGGACAGGGGGAAAAGCGGACTATGGCTACACCTTC,CASRHYTGTGGKADYGYTF
TRBJ1-1,once,TRBD1,TRBV29-1,TGCAGCGTTGATGGACAGGGGGTGATGAACACTGAAGCTTTCTTT,CSVDGQGVMNTEAFF
TRBJ2-5,NA,TRBD1,TRBV5-8,TGTGCCAGTCCCAAACAGGGGCCGAAGACCCAGTACTTC,CASPKQGPKTQYF
TRBJ2-1,once,TRBD1,TRBV7-6,TGTGCCAGCAGCCCCGACAGGGCTGGCTACAATGAGCAGTTCTTC,CASSPDRAGYNEQFF
TRBJ2-5,many,NA,TRBV5-1,TGCGCCAGCAGCTTGGTTTTGGCAGGGCAAGAGACCCAGTACTTC,CASSLVLAGQETQYF
TRBJ1-2,NA,TRBD1,TRBV10-3,TGTGCCATCACCAACTCCGGGACAGGGATAGGTTATGGCTACACCTTC,CAITNSGTGIGYGYTF
TRBJ2-1,NA,TRBD2,TRBV18,TGTGCCAGCTCACGATCAAGACTAGCGGGCTACAATGAGCAGTTCTTC,CASSRSRLAGYNEQFF
TRBJ2-7,NA,NA,TRBV5-1,TGCGCCAGCAGCTTGCGGGACGGCACCTACGAGCAGTACTTC,CASSLRDGTYEQYF
TRBJ2-7,NA,TRBD2,TRBV10-3,TGTGCCATCAGTGGGTCCCAACTAGCGGGAGGGTTCTACGAGCAGTACTTC,CAISGSQLAGGFYEQYF
TRBJ2-2,NA,NA,TRBV28,TGTGCCAGCGGGACGGTGGGAACCGGGGAGCTGTTTTTT,CASGTVGTGELFF
TRBJ2-2,NA,TRBD2,TRBV11-3,TGTGCCAGCAGTATCGGGACTAGCACAACCGGGGAGCTGTTTTTT,CASSIGTSTTGELFF
TRBJ2-7,NA,NA,TRBV18,TGTGCCAGCTCACCAGGCGACGAGCAGTACTTC,CASSPGDEQYF
TRBJ1-1,NA,NA,TRBV11-2,TGTGCCAGCAGCCCCAGGGTTCCCATGAACACTGAAGCTTTCTTT,CASSPRVPMNTEAFF
TRBJ2-3,NA,NA,TRBV21-1,TGTGCCAGCAGCAAAATCAGGACTAGCGGGATCCCTCTCGCCACAGATACGCAGTATTTT,CASSKIRTSGIPLATDTQYF
TRBJ2-7,NA,TRBD1,TRBV15,TGTGCCACCAGCCCGGGGCAGGGGGCTGATGAGCAGTACTTC,CATSPGQGADEQYF
TRBJ2-5,NA,NA,TRBV6-1,TGTGCCAGCAGTGAGGGGGGTTGGGTGGAGACCCAGTACTTC,CASSEGGWVETQYF